This T cell receptor (beta chain) was sequenced during a study of cytomegalovirus exposure and HLA in healthy donors. Study-wide findings and caveats: The productive fraction for most TCR beta V segments was about 87% or about 30% in an earlier analysis. Across donors, presence/absence analyses took sequencing depth to be roughly uniform. There were several of the most significant clusters that appeared linked to common viral pathogens in a later analysis. Researchers catalogued 160 or so TCR beta chains as cytomegalovirus-associated.

Germline V gene sequence: CDR1 MNHNY, CDR2 SVGAGI (reference sequence). V shed 4 bases and J shed 0 bases, with 12 bases lying between them. The CDR3 is made up of 16 amino acids. Notes on this clone: Its antigen is not known.

Primers for the PCR totalled 60 Vbeta and 13 Jbeta. This table comes from immunoSEQ multiplex PCR, and its TCRdb copy is limited to in-frame clones, with some not included. This sample has fewer than 40,000 clones, with 65% to 90% found just once. Sequenced sample: PBMCs. The origin of this receptor is a woman under 30 in good health and CMV-seronegative. The chain joins TRBV6-6 to TRBJ1-4; D not resolved. CDR3 sequence reads: CASSLGGKATNEKLFF. The CDR3 DNA reads TGTGCCAGCAGTTTGGGAGGGAAAGCAACTAATGAAAAACTGTTTTTT.